This T cell receptor (beta chain) was identified in a study of vaccination effects on CD4 cells after COVID-19. Study outcomes and limitations: Infection-derived and vaccine-derived clones contracted markedly late after vaccination. The study dataset contains few convalescent patients and includes no early post-infection timepoints.

Method: immunoSEQ multiplex PCR; TCRdb's copy keeps in-frame clones and lacks some. The data show about 21,000 clones, over 65% seen once. By proportion, this clone is medium-sized. The antigen is unknown. The length of the CDR3 is 16 residues. The V segment lost 4 bases and the J segment 0 bases; nucleotides outside the gene matches: 11. CDR1 and CDR2 from the germline V gene are SQVTM and ANQGSEA. CD4+ T cells specific for antigen were expanded with viral peptide pools by the ViraFEST assay before sequencing. The authors isolated CD4+ T cells after around nine days of culture. Neither prior SARS-CoV-2 infection nor positive nucleocapsid antibodies were present in the vaccine recipients.

This sequence joins TRBV29-1 and TRBJ1-1, with TRBD1 matching over 7 bases. The material sequenced was CD4+ T cells from PBMCs cultured with HCoV-NL63 spike peptides, taken before COVID-19 vaccination. The source of this sequence is a human donor who received a COVID-19 vaccine. Here the CDR3 reads CSVGPGGYLLNTEAFF. The DNA of the CDR3 is TGCAGCGTTGGCCCAGGGGGGTACCTCCTGAACACTGAAGCTTTCTTT.